This T cell receptor (beta chain) was identified in a study of T cell repertoires in ileal Crohn's disease. Study overall: Postoperative therapy was given to about half: 11 thiopurines, 15 to 20 anti-TNF agents.

As regards this clone: Antigen specificity is unknown.

TCRdb keeps only in-frame clones here, not all; method: immunoSEQ multiplex PCR. Seen here are about 16,000 clones, 85% to 95% observed once, and the top ten hold nearly 3.5%. General study results and limits: Endoscopic recurrence occurred in every patient whose clonality exceeded 26.8%.

The germline gives CDR1 MRHNA, CDR2 SNTAGT. V lost 5 bases to trimming and J lost 1 base; unmatched junction nucleotides: 3. The CDR3 is made up of 14 amino acids. Specimen: ileal tissue. The chain couples TRBV6-4 to TRBJ1-1, with 8 nucleotides matching TRBD1. The receptor's source is an adult with Crohn's disease. CDR3 protein: CASSPTGENTEAFF. CDR3 DNA sequence: TGTGCCAGCAGTCCGACAGGGGAGAACACTGAAGCTTTCTTT.